Listed below are T cell receptor beta chains from one sample, sequenced in a study of blood T cell repertoires in COVID-19. Sequencing used immunoSEQ multiplex PCR; TCRdb keeps in-frame clones, though not all of them. This sample has a few hundred thousand clones, with about 90% found just once. Material for sequencing was PBMCs or T cells enriched from blood (not recorded which). These receptors all stem from a woman under 40 who had recovered from COVID-19. Each CDR3 is given with its conserved first and last residue. The order of the fields is V gene, J gene, CDR3 length, D gene, clone size, CDR3 protein, CDR3 DNA. D genes are given only for firm matches. Size is stated for part of the rows, as once, few or many counts, or as a class when the clone is expanded.

TRBV2	TRBJ2-3	17	NA	NA	CASRQLAEETSTDTQYF	TGTGCCAGCAGGCAACTAGCTGAGGAGACTAGCACAGATACGCAGTATTTT
TRBV5-8	TRBJ1-2	14	NA	NA	CASSLEPEDYGYTF	TGTGCCAGCAGCTTGGAACCCGAGGACTATGGCTACACCTTC
TRBV9	TRBJ2-6	17	NA	NA	CASSVGSQAAGANVLTF	TGTGCCAGCAGCGTAGGATCACAGGCTGCTGGGGCCAACGTCCTGACTTTC
TRBV11-2	TRBJ1-6	15	TRBD1	NA	CASKLKGATGSPLHF	TGTGCCAGCAAACTCAAGGGGGCGACGGGTTCACCCCTCCACTTT
TRBV7-9	TRBJ2-4	17	TRBD2	NA	CASSSLAGGIAKNIQYF	TGTGCCAGCAGCTCTCTAGCGGGGGGAATAGCCAAAAACATTCAGTACTTC
TRBV4-3	TRBJ2-3	16	NA	NA	CASSQDAGASTDTQYF	TGCGCCAGCAGCCAAGATGCGGGGGCTAGCACAGATACGCAGTATTTT
TRBV10-3	TRBJ1-6	13	TRBD1	NA	CANRQGENSPLHF	TGTGCCAACAGACAGGGCGAGAATTCACCCCTCCACTTT
TRBV7-8	TRBJ1-1	14	TRBD1	NA	CASSPGTGRTEAFF	TGTGCCAGCAGCCCTGGGACAGGTAGGACTGAAGCTTTCTTT
TRBV18	TRBJ1-3	15	NA	NA	CASSPSPGSGNTIYF	TGTGCCAGCTCACCCTCACCAGGGTCTGGAAACACCATATATTTT
TRBV10-3	TRBJ2-5	14	TRBD2	once	CAISASGGKETQYF	TGTGCCATCAGTGCCAGCGGGGGAAAAGAGACCCAGTACTTC
TRBV30	TRBJ2-5	14	TRBD2	NA	CAYIHGGGGETQYF	TGTGCCTATATACACGGCGGGGGGGGAGAGACCCAGTACTTC
TRBV6-5	TRBJ1-2	15	TRBD1	few	CASSYQGAENYGYTF	TGTGCCAGCAGTTACCAGGGGGCCGAAAACTATGGCTACACCTTC
TRBV5-1	TRBJ1-1	15	NA	NA	CASSPGNGVNTEAFF	TGCGCCAGCAGCCCGGGGAACGGGGTGAACACTGAAGCTTTCTTT
TRBV12-5	TRBJ1-1	14	TRBD1	NA	CASGSQGARGEAFF	TGTGCTAGTGGTTCCCAGGGGGCGCGGGGTGAAGCTTTCTTT
TRBV19	TRBJ2-7	14	TRBD1	few	CASSIVRDSYEQYF	TGTGCCAGTAGTATAGTACGGGACAGCTACGAGCAGTACTTC
TRBV2	TRBJ2-5	14	TRBD1	few	CASSRDRGQETQYF	TGTGCCAGCAGCCGGGACAGGGGACAAGAGACCCAGTACTTC
TRBV28	TRBJ1-4	15	NA	NA	CASSSNVGFGEKLFF	TGTGCCAGCAGCTCTAACGTCGGGTTTGGTGAAAAACTGTTTTTT
TRBV10-2	TRBJ1-3	14	NA	NA	CAVSTGSSGNTIYF	TGCGCCGTCTCGACCGGGAGCTCTGGAAACACCATATATTTT
TRBV30	TRBJ2-1	16	TRBD2	NA	CAWGGSERGAINEQFF	TGTGCCTGGGGTGGATCAGAGCGGGGGGCTATCAATGAGCAGTTCTTC
TRBV6-5	TRBJ1-3	14	NA	once	CASRRTGAGNTIYF	TGTGCCAGCAGGCGGACGGGGGCTGGAAACACCATATATTTT
TRBV3-1/TRBV3-2	TRBJ1-2	16	TRBD1	NA	CASSQISGGSRYGYTF	TGTGCCAGCAGCCAAATTTCAGGGGGCAGTAGGTATGGCTACACCTTC
TRBV12-3/TRBV12-4	TRBJ2-3	13	TRBD2	once	CASRTAGTDTQYF	TGTGCCAGCAGGACAGCGGGAACAGATACGCAGTATTTT
TRBV11-2	TRBJ2-1	15	NA	NA	CASSLQGTVSNEQFF	TGTGCCAGCAGCTTGCAGGGGACGGTGAGCAATGAGCAGTTCTTC
TRBV4-3	TRBJ1-1	15	NA	NA	CASSQDQGVNTEAFF	TGCGCCAGCAGCCAAGATCAGGGTGTGAACACTGAAGCTTTCTTT
TRBV11-2	TRBJ1-4	11	NA	NA	CASSLDSIPFF	TGTGCCAGCAGCTTGGACAGCATACCGTTTTTT
TRBV19	TRBJ1-2	13	NA	NA	CASSRQGRRGYTF	TGTGCCAGTAGTAGGCAAGGGAGAAGGGGCTACACCTTC